The 21 T cell receptor beta chains presented below share a single source sample, sequenced in a study of blood T cell repertoires in COVID-19. Repertoires were generated with immunoSEQ multiplex PCR, while TCRdb's copy carries only in-frame clones and drops some. The sample yields over 400,000 clones, 80% to 90% seen once. Sequencing used peripheral blood. Every receptor here comes from a human donor in a cohort sampled during active COVID-19.

This chain uses TRBV3-1 (or the pseudogene TRBV3-2) with TRBJ1-3; no reliable D call. The CDR3 loop spans 15 amino acids. Deletions cut 0 bases from V and 3 bases from J, with 9 bases between. The germline V gene has CDR1 LGHDT and CDR2 YNNKEL (reference sequence). The CDR3 region is CASSQEGRGGNTIYF. For the CDR3, the DNA is TGTGCCAGCAGCCAAGAGGGCCGGGGTGGAAACACCATATATTTT.

V is TRBV5-1 and J is TRBJ1-4; the match to TRBD1 covers 11 bases. Losses at the gene ends were 3 bases for V and 4 bases for J; bases not matched to a gene: 5. The CDR3 is made up of 16 amino acids. CDR1 and CDR2 from the germline V gene are SGHRS and YFSETQ. As DNA, the CDR3 is TGCGCCAGCAGCTCCGGACAGGGGGCGTTTAATGAAAAACTGTTTTTT. Its translation: CASSSGQGAFNEKLFF.

This clone appeared many times. The chain recombines TRBV6-5 with TRBJ2-1; D might be TRBD1 (5 bases). V lost 2 bases, J lost 2 bases, and 10 bases lay in between. The CDR3 has 15 residues. The germline V gene has CDR1 MNHEY and CDR2 SVGAGI. Here the CDR3 DNA reads TGTGCCAGCAGTTACGAAATACAGGCCTACAATGAGCAGTTCTTC. Its translation: CASSYEIQAYNEQFF.

The J gene is TRBJ1-2, the V gene TRBV5-5; tentatively, D is TRBD1 (5 bases). The CDR3 sequence is 15 residues long. Germline CDR1 is SGHKS and CDR2 is YYEKEE (reference sequence). Trimming pared 3 bases from V and 2 bases from J, leaving 14 bases between. CDR3 amino acids: CASSSTGGDNYGYTF. The DNA of the CDR3 is TGTGCCAGCAGCTCTACGGGAGGGGACAACTATGGCTACACCTTC.

The chain recombines TRBV27 with TRBJ1-1; 8 bases map to TRBD1. This CDR3 comprises 15 residues. V dropped 6 bases and J dropped 0; count of bases not matched to a gene: 6. Germline V gives CDR1 MNHEY, CDR2 SMNVEV (reference sequence). CDR3 in amino acids: CASRRQGPVNTEAFF. CDR3 bases: TGTGCCAGCAGAAGACAGGGGCCCGTGAACACTGAAGCTTTCTTT.

The rearrangement links TRBV6-5 to TRBJ1-2; D not resolved. Deletions cut 2 bases from V and 5 bases from J, with 18 bases between. Germline V gene data show CDR1 as MNHEY and CDR2 as SVGAGI. The CDR3 consists of 16 residues. The CDR3 DNA follows: TGTGCCAGCAGTTACAGGAGCACCTTGGCTTATTATGGCTACACCTTC. It yields the protein CASSYRSTLAYYGYTF.

The chain uses TRBV7-2 and TRBJ1-4, with 7 positions matching TRBD1. After removal of 5 bases from V and 8 bases from J, the junction contained 8 bases not matched to a gene. The CDR3 loop spans 14 amino acids. Germline V CDR1 and CDR2: SGHTA, FQGNSA. The CDR3 spells CASSPRTTGEKLFF. The CDR3 DNA reads as TGTGCCAGCAGCCCGCGAACGACAGGGGAAAAACTGTTTTTT.

The chain employs TRBV6-5 and TRBJ1-2; no reliable D call. CDR1 MNHEY and CDR2 SVGAGI come from the germline V gene. V was pared by 8 bases and J by 0 bases, with 16 bases between. The CDR3 has 15 residues. The CDR3 nucleotides read TGTGCCAGCCTCGCGCGGGGTGGCTCTAACTATGGCTACACCTTC. Residues: CASLARGGSNYGYTF.

This rearrangement joins TRBV11-2 to TRBJ2-5; D uncertain. Trimming took 5 bases from V and 1 from J, leaving 5 bases between them. The CDR3 runs to 12 residues. Germline V gives CDR1 SGHAT, CDR2 FQNNGV. CDR3 sequence: CASSPIQETQYF. In DNA form, the CDR3 reads TGTGCCAGCAGCCCTATCCAAGAGACCCAGTACTTC. Full variable domain (remainder filled in from reference TRBV11-2 and TRBJ2-5): EAGVAQSPRYKIIEKRQSVAFWCNPISGHATLYWYQQILGQGPKLLIQFQNNGVVDDSQLPKDRFSAERLKGVDSTLKIQPAKLEDSAVYLCASSPIQETQYFGPGTRLLVL.

The chain recombines TRBV15 with TRBJ2-4; weak D call: TRBD2 (5 bases). Trimming shortened V by 8 bases and J by 4 bases, and 15 bases separated the two germline ends. The CDR3 loop spans 14 amino acids. CDR1 is LNHNV, CDR2 YYDKDF, per germline (reference sequence). CDR3 residues: CATRAGGPKNIQYF. Here the CDR3 DNA reads TGTGCCACCCGGGCGGGCGGTCCTAAAAACATTCAGTACTTC.

In nucleotides, the CDR3 is TGTGCCAGCAGCTTAAGCCGGAGCAATCAGCCCCAGCATTTT. Protein: CASSLSRSNQPQHF. The chain carries TRBV7-8 and TRBJ1-5, with unresolved D. Trimming left V 2 bases short and J 1 base short, with 6 bases between. The CDR3 length is 14 residues. Germline V gene sequence: CDR1 SGHVS, CDR2 FQNEAQ.

The V gene is TRBV6-5, the J gene TRBJ2-3, with 9 nucleotides matching TRBD1. The CDR3 is 16 residues long. Germline CDR1 reads MNHEY; CDR2 reads SVGAGI. V was pared by 4 bases and J by 0 bases, with 5 bases of the junction left unmatched. CDR3 bases: TGTGCCAGCAGTTTCGGGGACAGGGCTAGCACAGATACGCAGTATTTT. Amino acid sequence: CASSFGDRASTDTQYF.

This chain connects TRBV7-8 to TRBJ1-3, with 7 bases fitting TRBD1. The germline CDR1 and CDR2 sequences are SGHVS and FQNEAQ. The CDR3 consists of 14 residues. The ends lost 5 bases at V and 4 bases at J; junction bases unmatched: 5. The CDR3 spells CASSGTERGNTIYF. The DNA for the CDR3 is TGTGCCAGCAGCGGGACAGAGAGGGGAAACACCATATATTTT.

A remark on this clone: Other DNA sequences in this sample translate to the same CDR3. V is TRBV9 and J is TRBJ2-3; D ambiguous. The V end lost 0 bases, the J end lost 4 bases, and 6 bases lay between the germline ends. This CDR3 has 13 residues. Germline assignment: CDR1 SGDLS and CDR2 YYNGEE. The CDR3 bases are TGTGCCAGCAGCGTAGGTTCCGCAGATACGCAGTATTTT. It translates to CASSVGSADTQYF. The whole variable domain, remainder taken from reference TRBV9 and TRBJ2-3, is DSGVTQTPKHLITATGQRVTLRCSPRSGDLSVYWYQQSLDQGLQFLIQYYNGEERAKGNILERFSAQQFPDLHSELNLSSLELGDSALYFCASSVGSADTQYFGPGTRLTVL.

The chain has TRBV18 and TRBJ2-7; a weak D match, TRBD1 (5 bases). Trimming pared 5 bases from V and 2 bases from J, leaving 10 bases between. Per germline, CDR1 KGHSH and CDR2 LQKENI. The CDR3 is 13 amino acids. The CDR3 protein is CASSGDRAYEQYF. The CDR3 DNA reads as TGTGCCAGCTCAGGTGACAGAGCCTACGAGCAGTACTTC.

The chain has TRBV7-3 and TRBJ2-7, with TRBD1 identical over 8 bases. This CDR3 is built from 13 residues. Germline lookup yields CDR1 SGHTA and CDR2 FQGTGA. Losses at the gene ends were 0 bases for V and 12 bases for J; bases not matched to a gene: 7. In nucleotides, the CDR3 is TGTGCCAGCAGCTTAACAGGGGACAGGATCTTGTACTTC. Amino acids: CASSLTGDRILYF. Full variable domain (missing parts from reference TRBV7-3 and TRBJ2-7): GAGVSQTPSNKVTEKGKYVELRCDPISGHTALYWYRQSLGQGPEFLIYFQGTGAADDSGLPNDRFFAVRPEGSVSTLKIQRTERGDSAVYLCASSLTGDRILYFGPGTRLTVT.

The V and J genes are TRBV4-3 and TRBJ2-1; no firm D call. The CDR3 covers 16 residues. Germline CDR1 and CDR2: LGHNA and YSLEER. Trimming removed 4 bases at V and 6 bases at J, with 19 bases between. The CDR3 loop is CASSLSMTQVTNEQFF. The CDR3 nucleotides are TGCGCCAGCAGCCTGAGTATGACACAAGTCACCAATGAGCAGTTCTTC.

This chain connects TRBV11-2 to TRBJ1-6; no definite D call. CDR1 and CDR2 from the germline V gene are SGHAT and FQNNGV. The CDR3 consists of 14 residues. V shed 5 bases and J shed 3 bases, with 8 bases lying between them. Here the CDR3 DNA reads TGTGCCAGCAGCCCGGGATTCTATAATTCACCCCTCCACTTT. This gives the protein CASSPGFYNSPLHF.

The table lists this clone with a count of one. The gene calls are TRBV25-1 and TRBJ1-2; 7 nucleotides match TRBD1. The CDR3 length is 14 residues. V dropped 7 bases and J dropped 2; count of bases not matched to a gene: 7. Germline CDR1 and CDR2: MGHDK and SYGVNS. CDR3 nucleotide sequence: TGTGCCAGCACTAAGACAGGGATAAACTATGGCTACACCTTC. Translation gives CASTKTGINYGYTF.

V and J are TRBV11-2 and TRBJ2-3, with 8 nucleotides matching TRBD2. The V segment lost 1 base and the J segment 2 bases; nucleotides outside the gene matches: 8. Germline V gene data show CDR1 as SGHAT and CDR2 as FQNNGV. The CDR3 is 17 residues long. Written as DNA, the CDR3 is TGTGCCAGCAGCTTAGGGGGCCTAGCGGGCCTCACAGATACGCAGTATTTT. As protein: CASSLGGLAGLTDTQYF. The full variable domain, rest sourced from reference TRBV11-2 and TRBJ2-3, is EAGVAQSPRYKIIEKRQSVAFWCNPISGHATLYWYQQILGQGPKLLIQFQNNGVVDDSQLPKDRFSAERLKGVDSTLKIQPAKLEDSAVYLCASSLGGLAGLTDTQYFGPGTRLTVL.

This chain joins TRBV30 and TRBJ2-3, with 12 bases lining up with TRBD1. V was clipped by 0 bases and J by 1 base; unmatched bases: 14. The CDR3 runs 20 residues. Germline-derived CDR1 and CDR2 are GTSNPN and SVGIG (reference sequence). In DNA form, the CDR3 reads TGTGCCTGGAGTGTATTCCAGGGACAGGGGGCGCGGGATCGCACAGATACGCAGTATTTT. Its translation is CAWSVFQGQGARDRTDTQYF.